This TCR beta chain stems from a study of naive and memory T cell subsets. The CDR3 runs 16 residues. Trimming at V came to 4 bases and at J to 0 bases, leaving 3 bases not matched to a gene. Germline V lookup: CDR1 SGHDT, CDR2 YYEEEE. Both TRBC1 and TRBC2 were covered by a beta constant-region primer of two equimolar oligonucleotides. Nested alpha and beta constant-region primers with the SP2 primer drove four PCR rounds on ligated cDNA. TCRdb reprocessed the UMI-ligation and nested PCR reads with MiXCR, giving one entry per CDR3 protein. This sample has approximately 140,000 distinct CDR3 sequences, with about 20% found just once. In the case of this clonotype: The antigen is unknown.

Study-level results: A few larger clonotypes appeared in naive repertoires, especially CD8, possibly memory cells re-expressing CD45RA.

The chain combines TRBV5-6 with TRBJ2-7; 14 positions agree with TRBD2. The sequenced material came from naive CD8+ T cells from blood. This sequence was found in a human donor in good health. This CDR3 reads CASSLTSGRVSYEQYF. CDR3 nucleotides: TGTGCCAGCAGCCTGACTAGCGGGAGGGTCTCCTACGAGCAGTACTTC. The entire variable domain, with the rest obtained from reference TRBV5-6 and TRBJ2-7, is as follows: DAGVTQSPTHLIKTRGQQVTLRCSPKSGHDTVSWYQQALGQGPQFIFQYYEEEERQRGNFPDRFSGHQFPNYSSELNVNALLLGDSALYLCASSLTSGRVSYEQYFGPGTRLTVT.